Following are 5 T cell receptor beta chains from one sample sequenced in a study of identical twins' blood T cells. MiXCR was run by TCRdb on the 5' RACE reads, yielding one entry per CDR3 protein. In the table there are 300,000 to 400,000 distinct CDR3 sequences, 28% of which are singletons. Input material: PBMCs. These receptors were collected from a woman between 18 and 49 years old in good health.

This clonotype was seen only a few times. This chain links TRBV5-6 with TRBJ1-2; D not certain. Between the trimmed V and J ends, which lost 4 bases and 4 bases, there was a span of 14 bases. In germline, CDR1 is SGHDT, CDR2 YYEEEE. This CDR3 is built from 14 residues. CDR3 in DNA: TGTGCCAGCAGCCCATTTGGCAGTATCTATGGCTACACCTTC. The encoded protein is CASSPFGSIYGYTF.

This clonotype occurred many times. The chain carries TRBV6-6 and TRBJ2-2; TRBD1 might be the D (5 bases). This CDR3 is 12 amino acids long. V lost 2 bases and J lost 7, with 5 bases in between. In germline, CDR1 is MNHNY, CDR2 SVGAGI (reference sequence). The CDR3 sequence is CASSYQGGELFF. For the CDR3, the DNA is TGTGCCAGCAGTTACCAGGGCGGGGAGCTGTTTTTT.

This clonotype was seen at least ten times. This chain joins TRBV6-5 and TRBJ1-2; a weak D match, TRBD1 (5 bases). V was shortened by 5 bases and J by 5 bases, with 21 bases between the two germline ends. This CDR3 has 16 residues. Germline V gene data show CDR1 as MNHEY and CDR2 as SVGAGI. CDR3 amino acids: CASSTRDGLRGYGYTF. Here the CDR3 DNA reads TGTGCCAGCAGTACCCGGGACGGACTTAGGGGATATGGCTACACCTTC.

The chain carries TRBV7-2 and TRBJ2-3; no firm D call. V lost 1 base to trimming and J lost 2 bases, with 7 bases between them. Germline V gene sequence: CDR1 SGHTA, CDR2 FQGNSA. This CDR3 region has 14 residues. The CDR3 here is CASSLGVITDTQYF. CDR3 coding DNA: TGTGCCAGCAGCTTAGGGGTAATCACAGATACGCAGTATTTT.

About this clonotype itself: This could be a read error, since a much larger clone is one nucleotide away. The chain is built from TRBV27 and TRBJ2-2, with 8 bases aligning to TRBD2. The CDR3 has 13 residues. In germline, CDR1 is MNHEY, CDR2 SMNVEV (reference sequence). CDR3 region: CATTGTRGGGLFF. DNA of the CDR3: TGTGCCACAACCGGGACTAGGGGAGGGGGGCTGTTTTTT.